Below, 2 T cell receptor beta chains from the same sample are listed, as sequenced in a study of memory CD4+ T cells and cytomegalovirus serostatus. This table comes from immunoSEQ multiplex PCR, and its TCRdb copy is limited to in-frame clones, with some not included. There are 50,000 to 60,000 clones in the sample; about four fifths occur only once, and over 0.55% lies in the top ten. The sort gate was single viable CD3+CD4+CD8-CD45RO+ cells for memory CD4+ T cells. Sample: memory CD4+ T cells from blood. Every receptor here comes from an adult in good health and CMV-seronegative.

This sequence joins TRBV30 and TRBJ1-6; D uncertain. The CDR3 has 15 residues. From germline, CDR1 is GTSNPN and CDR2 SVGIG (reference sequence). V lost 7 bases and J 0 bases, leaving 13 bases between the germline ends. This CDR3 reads CASKGGSSYNSPLHF. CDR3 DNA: TGTGCCTCCAAGGGCGGTAGCTCCTATAATTCACCCCTCCACTTT.

CDR3 DNA: TGTGCCAGCAGCCCCGGACGGAAAAATGGAAACACCATATATTTT. Translated: CASSPGRKNGNTIYF. The V and J genes are TRBV5-5 and TRBJ1-3; D gene ambiguous. Trimming shortened V by 4 bases and J by 3 bases, and 14 bases separated the two germline ends. The CDR3 has 15 amino acids. Germline lookup yields CDR1 SGHKS and CDR2 YYEKEE (reference sequence).